These T cell receptor beta chains were read from a single sample in a study of breast tumors, draining lymph nodes, adjacent tissues. MiXCR was run by TCRdb on the multiplex PCR reads, yielding one entry per CDR3 protein. The sample has 270,000 or so distinct CDR3 sequences, about 30% seen once. The sample taken for sequencing was axillary lymph node tissue. These TCRs come from a female donor with breast cancer. Some clones in this sample may be carry-over from other donors' samples. Each CDR3 is given without its conserved first and last residue.

length: 13; V: TRBV10-3; CDR3: AISELTGVDYEQY
length: 10; V: TRBV18; CDR3: ASSPQGYEQF
length: 13; V: TRBV11-2; CDR3: ASSFGLVPGNVLT
length: 13; V: TRBV7-9; CDR3: ASSPRTGQDSPLH
length: 13; V: TRBV7-8; CDR3: ASSSLGLAQETQY
length: 13; V: TRBV13; CDR3: ASYPSGTGGTEAF
length: 17; V: TRBV24-1; CDR3: ATSDYYRTGDSCTDTQY
length: 14; V: TRBV3-1; CDR3: ASSQVSGTTMGTQY
length: 11; V: TRBV19; CDR3: ATQDRAGNTIY
length: 15; V: TRBV14; CDR3: ASSQKRQVWWSQPQH
length: 10; V: TRBV10-3; CDR3: ASAGRTDTQY
length: 13; V: TRBV6-1; CDR3: ASSEWGNSNQPQH
length: 12; V: TRBV20-1; CDR3: SAAPGGLIYEQY
length: 12; V: TRBV20-1; CDR3: SARTSGSGETQY
length: 16; V: TRBV7-9; CDR3: ASSTPDRGRRTTGELF
length: 13; V: TRBV4-2; CDR3: ASSQGAVGTVPYT
length: 16; V: TRBV28; CDR3: ASTVLSRGVFRTDTQY
length: 12; V: TRBV30; CDR3: AWMVQGGTGELF
length: 12; V: TRBV9; CDR3: ASSMTGRTGEQY
length: 12; V: TRBV3-1; CDR3: ASSQRGSQETQY
length: 11; V: TRBV7-2; CDR3: ASSPTGSETQY
length: 11; V: TRBV20-1; CDR3: SAKLAGAQEQY
length: 9; V: TRBV20-1; CDR3: SARSQETQY